This note documents a single TCR beta chain sequence. This sample was included in a study of blood T cell repertoires in COVID-19. Background on the study: PBMCs, B-cell-depleted T cells, or T cells provided the cDNA or gDNA that made up the material.

Original methodology: Counts of nucleated cells, estimated from reference gene primer amplification, were obtained. The table came from immunoSEQ multiplex PCR; TCRdb's copy has only in-frame clones and leaves some out. D and trimming come from the DNA, and the V and J calls and clone size come from that table. The sample lists about 73,000 clones, 80% to 90% occurring once. Germline CDR1 reads SEHNR; CDR2 reads FQNEAQ (reference sequence). With 5 bases removed from V and 0 bases from J, the gap between germline ends came to 14 bases. This CDR3 contains 16 residues. The receptor was derived from a man aged 50-59 years with active COVID-19. The chain recombines TRBV7-9 with TRBJ1-3; D possibly corresponds to TRBD1 (6 bases). The material sequenced was peripheral blood. The CDR3 region has the DNA TGTGCCAGCAGCCAGGAGACAGGAGTCTCTGGAAACACCATATATTTT. This translates into CASSQETGVSGNTIYF.